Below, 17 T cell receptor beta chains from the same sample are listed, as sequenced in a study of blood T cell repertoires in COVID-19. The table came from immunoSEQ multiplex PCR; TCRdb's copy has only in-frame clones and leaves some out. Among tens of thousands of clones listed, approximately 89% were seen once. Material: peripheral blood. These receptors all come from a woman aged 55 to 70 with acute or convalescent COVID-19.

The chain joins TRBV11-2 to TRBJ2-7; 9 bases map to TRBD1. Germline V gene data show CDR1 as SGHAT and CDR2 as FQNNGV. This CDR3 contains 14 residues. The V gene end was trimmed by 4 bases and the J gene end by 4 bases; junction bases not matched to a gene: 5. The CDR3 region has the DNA TGTGCCAGCAGCTCGGGACAGGGCAGATACGAGCAGTACTTC. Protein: CASSSGQGRYEQYF. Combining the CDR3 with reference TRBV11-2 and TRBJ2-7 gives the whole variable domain EAGVAQSPRYKIIEKRQSVAFWCNPISGHATLYWYQQILGQGPKLLIQFQNNGVVDDSQLPKDRFSAERLKGVDSTLKIQPAKLEDSAVYLCASSSGQGRYEQYFGPGTRLTVT.

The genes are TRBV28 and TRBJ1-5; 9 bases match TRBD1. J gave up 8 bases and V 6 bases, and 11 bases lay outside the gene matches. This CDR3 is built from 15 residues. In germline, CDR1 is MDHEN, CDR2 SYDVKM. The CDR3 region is CASSRYRGRGEPQHF. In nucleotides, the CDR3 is TGTGCCAGCAGCAGGTACAGGGGGCGCGGGGAGCCCCAGCATTTT.

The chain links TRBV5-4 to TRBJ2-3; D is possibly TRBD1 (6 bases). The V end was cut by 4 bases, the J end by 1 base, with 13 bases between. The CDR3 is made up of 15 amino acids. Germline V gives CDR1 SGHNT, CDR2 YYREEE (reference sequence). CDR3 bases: TGTGCCAGCAGCCTGGACAGCCGGCGCACAGATACGCAGTATTTT. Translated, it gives CASSLDSRRTDTQYF.

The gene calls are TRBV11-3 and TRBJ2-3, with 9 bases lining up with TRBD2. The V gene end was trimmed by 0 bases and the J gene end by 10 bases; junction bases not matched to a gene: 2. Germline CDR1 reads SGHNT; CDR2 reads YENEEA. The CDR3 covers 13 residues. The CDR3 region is CASSLDIAGAQYF. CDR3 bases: TGTGCCAGCAGCTTAGACATAGCGGGGGCGCAGTATTTT.

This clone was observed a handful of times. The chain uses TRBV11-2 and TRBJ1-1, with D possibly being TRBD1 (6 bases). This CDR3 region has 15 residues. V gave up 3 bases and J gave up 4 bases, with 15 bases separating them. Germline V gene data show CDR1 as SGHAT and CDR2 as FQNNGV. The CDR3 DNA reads TGTGCCAGCAGCTTCACAGGGCTTGGGAGCACTGAAGCTTTCTTT. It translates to CASSFTGLGSTEAFF.

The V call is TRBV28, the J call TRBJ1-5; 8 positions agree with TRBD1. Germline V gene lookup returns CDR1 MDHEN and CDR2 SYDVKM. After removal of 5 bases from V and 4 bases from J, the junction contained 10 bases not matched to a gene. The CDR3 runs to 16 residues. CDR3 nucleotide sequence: TGTGCCAGCAGTGGGGGAGACAGGGGAGATAATCAGCCCCAGCATTTT. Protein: CASSGGDRGDNQPQHF.

CDR3 nucleotides: TGTGCCAGCAGTAGCGGTACCATCCAAGAGACCCAGTACTTC. Encoded protein: CASSSGTIQETQYF. This rearrangement joins TRBV6-2 or TRBV6-3 to TRBJ2-5; tentative D call: TRBD2 (5 bases). CDR3 size: 14 residues. The germline gives CDR1 MNHEY, CDR2 SVGEGT. V lost 5 bases to trimming and J lost 1 base, with 11 bases between them.

The CDR3, as DNA: TGTGCCATCAGTGAGTCTACGCGGACTAGCGGGAACACCGGGGAGCTGTTTTTT. Its translation is CAISESTRTSGNTGELFF. The V call is TRBV10-3, the J call TRBJ2-2; 10 bases agree with TRBD2. The CDR3 is made up of 18 amino acids. V gave up 0 bases and J gave up 1 base; unmatched junction bases: 5. Germline lookup yields CDR1 ENHRY and CDR2 SYGVKD.

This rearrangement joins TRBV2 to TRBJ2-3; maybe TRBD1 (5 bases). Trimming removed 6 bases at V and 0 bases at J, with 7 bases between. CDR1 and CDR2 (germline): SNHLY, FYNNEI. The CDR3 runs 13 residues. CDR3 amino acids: CASRDTSTDTQYF. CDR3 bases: TGTGCCAGCAGGGACACTAGCACAGATACGCAGTATTTT.

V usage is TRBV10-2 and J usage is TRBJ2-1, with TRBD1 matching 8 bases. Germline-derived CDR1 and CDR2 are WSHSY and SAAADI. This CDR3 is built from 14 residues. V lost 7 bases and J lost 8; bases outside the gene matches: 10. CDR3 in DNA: TGCGCCAGCAACGGACAGGGAGTTAGGGATGAGCAGTTCTTC. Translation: CASNGQGVRDEQFF.

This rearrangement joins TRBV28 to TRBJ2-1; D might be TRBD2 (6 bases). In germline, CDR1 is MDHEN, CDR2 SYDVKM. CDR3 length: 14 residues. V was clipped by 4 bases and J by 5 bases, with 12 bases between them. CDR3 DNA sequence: TGTGCCAGCAGTTCTCTTCCTAGCGACAATGAGCAGTTCTTC. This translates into CASSSLPSDNEQFF.

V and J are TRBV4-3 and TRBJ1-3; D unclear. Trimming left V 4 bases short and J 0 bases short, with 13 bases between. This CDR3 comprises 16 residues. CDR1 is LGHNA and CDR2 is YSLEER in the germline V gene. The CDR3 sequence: CASSLIPGNSGNTIYF. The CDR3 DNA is TGCGCCAGCAGCCTAATCCCCGGGAACTCTGGAAACACCATATATTTT.

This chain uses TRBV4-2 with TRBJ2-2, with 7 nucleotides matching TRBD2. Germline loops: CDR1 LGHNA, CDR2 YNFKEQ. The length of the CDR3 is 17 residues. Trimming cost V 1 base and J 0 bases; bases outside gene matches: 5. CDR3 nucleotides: TGTGCCAGCAGCCAAGGAAGCGGGGAATCGAACACCGGGGAGCTGTTTTTT. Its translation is CASSQGSGESNTGELFF.

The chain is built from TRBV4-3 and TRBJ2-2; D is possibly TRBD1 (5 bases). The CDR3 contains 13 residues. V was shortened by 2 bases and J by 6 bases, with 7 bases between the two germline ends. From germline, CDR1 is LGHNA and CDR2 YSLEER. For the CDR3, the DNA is TGCGCCAGCAGCCAACCAGGGCCCGGGGAGCTGTTTTTT. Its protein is CASSQPGPGELFF.

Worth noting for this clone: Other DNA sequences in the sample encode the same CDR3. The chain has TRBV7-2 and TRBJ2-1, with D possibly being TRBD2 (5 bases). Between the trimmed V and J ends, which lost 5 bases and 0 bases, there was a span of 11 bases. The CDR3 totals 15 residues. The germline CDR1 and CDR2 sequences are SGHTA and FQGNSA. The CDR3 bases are TGTGCCAGCAGCCTGGACTCGAGCTCCTACAATGAGCAGTTCTTC. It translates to CASSLDSSSYNEQFF.

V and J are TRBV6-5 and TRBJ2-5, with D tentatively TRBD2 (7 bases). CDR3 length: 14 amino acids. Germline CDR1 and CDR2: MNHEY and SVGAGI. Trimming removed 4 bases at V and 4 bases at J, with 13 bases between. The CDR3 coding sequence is TGTGCCAGCAGTTTAACGGGGGGCCGAGAGACCCAGTACTTC. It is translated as CASSLTGGRETQYF.

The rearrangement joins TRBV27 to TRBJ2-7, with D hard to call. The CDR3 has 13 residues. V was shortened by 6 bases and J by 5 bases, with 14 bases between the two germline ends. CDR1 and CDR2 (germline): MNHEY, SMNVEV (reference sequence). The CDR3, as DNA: TGTGCCAGCAGCAGAACGACGGGTGACGAGCAGTACTTC. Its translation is CASSRTTGDEQYF.